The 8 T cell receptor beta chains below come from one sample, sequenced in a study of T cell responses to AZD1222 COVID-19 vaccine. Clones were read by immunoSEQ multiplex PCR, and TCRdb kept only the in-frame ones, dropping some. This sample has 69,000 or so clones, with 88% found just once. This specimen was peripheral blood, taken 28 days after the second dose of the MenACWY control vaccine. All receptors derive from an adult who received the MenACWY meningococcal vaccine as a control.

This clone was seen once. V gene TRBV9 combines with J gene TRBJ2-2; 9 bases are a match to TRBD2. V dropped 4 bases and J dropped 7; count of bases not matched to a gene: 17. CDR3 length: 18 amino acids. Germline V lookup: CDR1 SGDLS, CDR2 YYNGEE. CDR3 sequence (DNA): TGTGCCAGCAGCCCAAACCCAGAATGGCGGGGGGGCGGCGGGGAGCTGTTTTTT. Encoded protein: CASSPNPEWRGGGGELFF.

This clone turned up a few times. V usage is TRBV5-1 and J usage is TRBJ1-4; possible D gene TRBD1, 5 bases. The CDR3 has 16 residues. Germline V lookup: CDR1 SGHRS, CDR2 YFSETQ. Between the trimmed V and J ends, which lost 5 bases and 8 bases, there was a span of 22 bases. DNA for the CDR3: TGCGCCAGCAGTCTAACAGGTAACCCCGGAGAGGAAAAACTGTTTTTT. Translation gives CASSLTGNPGEEKLFF.

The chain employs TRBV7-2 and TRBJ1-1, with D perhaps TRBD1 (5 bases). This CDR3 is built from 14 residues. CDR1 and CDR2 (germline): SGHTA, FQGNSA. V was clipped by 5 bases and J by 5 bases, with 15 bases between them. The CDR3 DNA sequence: TGTGCCAGCAGCCCCTATCTGGCAGGGACTGAAGCTTTCTTT. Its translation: CASSPYLAGTEAFF.

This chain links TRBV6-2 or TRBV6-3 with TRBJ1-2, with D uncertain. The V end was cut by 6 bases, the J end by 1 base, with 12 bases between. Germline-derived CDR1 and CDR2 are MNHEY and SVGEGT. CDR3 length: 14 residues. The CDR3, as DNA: TGTGCCAGCAGCATGGGCAGCTTTAACTATGGCTACACCTTC. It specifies CASSMGSFNYGYTF.

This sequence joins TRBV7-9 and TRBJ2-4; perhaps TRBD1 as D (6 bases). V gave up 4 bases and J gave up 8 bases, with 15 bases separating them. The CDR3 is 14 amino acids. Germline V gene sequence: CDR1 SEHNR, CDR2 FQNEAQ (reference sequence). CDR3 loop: CASSSRQVRDIQYF. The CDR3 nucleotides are TGTGCCAGCAGCTCTCGACAGGTTAGGGACATTCAGTACTTC.

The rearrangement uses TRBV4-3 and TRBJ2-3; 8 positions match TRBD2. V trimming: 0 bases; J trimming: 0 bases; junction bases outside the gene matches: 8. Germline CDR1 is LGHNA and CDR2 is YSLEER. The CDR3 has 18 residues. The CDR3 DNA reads TGCGCCAGCAGCCAAGAAGTCAGGCTAGCGGGTAGCACAGATACGCAGTATTTT. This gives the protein CASSQEVRLAGSTDTQYF.

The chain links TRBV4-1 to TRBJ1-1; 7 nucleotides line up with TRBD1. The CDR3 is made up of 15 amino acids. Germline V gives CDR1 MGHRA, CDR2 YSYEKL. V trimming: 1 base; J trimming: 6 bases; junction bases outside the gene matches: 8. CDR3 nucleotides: TGCGCCAGCAGCCAAGTTTACAGGGGTTCCCCTGAAGCTTTCTTT. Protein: CASSQVYRGSPEAFF.

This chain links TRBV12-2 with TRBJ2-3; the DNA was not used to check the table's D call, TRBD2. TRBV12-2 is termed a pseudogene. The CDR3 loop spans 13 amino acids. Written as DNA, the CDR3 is TGCGGTAGGCGAGAGGATCAGAGGAATACGCAGTATTTT. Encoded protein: CGRREDQRNTQYF.